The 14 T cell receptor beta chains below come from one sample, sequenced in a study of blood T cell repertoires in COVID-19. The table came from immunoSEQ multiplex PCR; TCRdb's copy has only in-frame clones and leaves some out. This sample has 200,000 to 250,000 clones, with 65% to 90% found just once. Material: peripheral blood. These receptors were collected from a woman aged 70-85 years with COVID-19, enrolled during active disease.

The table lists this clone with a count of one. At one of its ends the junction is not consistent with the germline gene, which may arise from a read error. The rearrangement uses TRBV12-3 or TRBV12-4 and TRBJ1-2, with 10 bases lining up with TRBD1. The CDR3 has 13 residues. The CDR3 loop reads CASSRTGGYDYTF. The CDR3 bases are TGTGCCAGCAGTAGGACAGGGGGATATGACTACACCTTC.

CDR3 protein: CASGQVVESPLHF. The CDR3 DNA reads TGTGCCAGCGGACAGGTTGTAGAATCACCCCTCCACTTT. This chain uses TRBV27 with TRBJ1-6; 7 bases are shared with TRBD1. V lost 8 bases, J lost 10 bases, and 8 bases stayed unmatched. CDR1 is MNHEY, CDR2 SMNVEV, per germline (reference sequence). The CDR3 covers 13 residues.

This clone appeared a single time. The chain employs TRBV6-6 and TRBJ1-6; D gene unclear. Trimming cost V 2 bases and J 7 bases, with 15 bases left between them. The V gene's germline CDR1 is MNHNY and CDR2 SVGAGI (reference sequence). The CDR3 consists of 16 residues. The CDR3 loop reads CASSYGNPSANSPLHF. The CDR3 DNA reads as TGTGCCAGCAGTTACGGTAATCCCAGTGCCAATTCACCCCTCCACTTT.

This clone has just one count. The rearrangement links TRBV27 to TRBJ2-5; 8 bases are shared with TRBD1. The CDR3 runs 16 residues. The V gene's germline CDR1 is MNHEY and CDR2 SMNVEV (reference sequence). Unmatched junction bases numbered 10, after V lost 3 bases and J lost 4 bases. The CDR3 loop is CASSFSPDRVGETQYF. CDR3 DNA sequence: TGTGCCAGCAGTTTCTCCCCGGACAGGGTGGGAGAGACCCAGTACTTC.

CDR3 DNA sequence: TGTGCCTGGTCCCCGACAGGGGGGGATTCACCCCTCCACTTT. Protein sequence: CAWSPTGGDSPLHF. The J gene is TRBJ1-6, the V gene TRBV30; the match to TRBD1 covers 9 bases. CDR3 length: 14 residues. Germline CDR1 is GTSNPN and CDR2 is SVGIG (reference sequence). J lost 8 bases, V lost 5 bases, and 7 bases had no gene match.

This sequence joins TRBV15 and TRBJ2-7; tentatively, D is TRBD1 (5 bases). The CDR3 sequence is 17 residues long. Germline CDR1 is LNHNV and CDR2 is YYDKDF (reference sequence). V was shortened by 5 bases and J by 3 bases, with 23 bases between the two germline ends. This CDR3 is CATSPHGAPRLGYEQYF. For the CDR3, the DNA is TGTGCCACCAGCCCCCATGGGGCCCCCCGATTGGGCTACGAGCAGTACTTC.

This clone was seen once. The CDR3 is CASSLRTGRSGNTIYF. Here the CDR3 DNA reads TGTGCCAGCAGCTTACGGACAGGGAGGTCTGGAAACACCATATATTTT. The chain uses TRBV7-9 and TRBJ1-3, with 8 bases aligning to TRBD1. The CDR3 consists of 16 residues. Per germline, CDR1 SEHNR and CDR2 FQNEAQ (reference sequence). V lost 2 bases and J lost 1; bases outside the gene matches: 4.

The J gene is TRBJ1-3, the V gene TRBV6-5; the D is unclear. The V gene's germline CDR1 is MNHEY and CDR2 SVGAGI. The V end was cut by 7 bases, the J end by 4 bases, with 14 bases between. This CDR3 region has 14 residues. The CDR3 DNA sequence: TGTGCCAGCATGAGCGATCCGTCGGGAAACACCATATATTTT. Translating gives CASMSDPSGNTIYF.

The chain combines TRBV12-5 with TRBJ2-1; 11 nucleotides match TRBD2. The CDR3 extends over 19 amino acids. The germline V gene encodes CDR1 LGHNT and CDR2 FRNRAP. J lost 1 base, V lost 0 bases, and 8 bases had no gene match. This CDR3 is CASGLVLSGGAPSYNEQFF. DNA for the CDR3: TGTGCTAGTGGTTTGGTACTTAGCGGGGGGGCCCCATCCTACAATGAGCAGTTCTTC.

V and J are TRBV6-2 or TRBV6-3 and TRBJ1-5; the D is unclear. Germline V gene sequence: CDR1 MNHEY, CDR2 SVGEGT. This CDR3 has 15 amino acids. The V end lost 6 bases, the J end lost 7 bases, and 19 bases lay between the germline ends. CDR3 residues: CASSTFRGRWQPQHF. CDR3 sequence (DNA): TGTGCCAGCAGCACTTTCCGAGGAAGGTGGCAGCCCCAGCATTTT.

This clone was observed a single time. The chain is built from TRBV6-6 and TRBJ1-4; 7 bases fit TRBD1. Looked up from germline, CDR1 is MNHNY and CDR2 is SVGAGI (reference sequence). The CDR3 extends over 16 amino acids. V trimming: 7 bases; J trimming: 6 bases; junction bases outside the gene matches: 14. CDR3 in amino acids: CASKDRRVEEDEKLFF. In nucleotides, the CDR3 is TGTGCCAGCAAGGACAGGAGGGTTGAAGAGGATGAAAAACTGTTTTTT.

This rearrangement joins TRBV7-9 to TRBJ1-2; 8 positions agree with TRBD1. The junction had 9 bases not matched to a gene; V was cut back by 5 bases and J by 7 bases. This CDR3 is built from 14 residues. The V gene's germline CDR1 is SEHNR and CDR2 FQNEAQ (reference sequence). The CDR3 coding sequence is TGTGCCAGCAGCCGTCTGGAGACAGGGGTTGGCTACACCTTC. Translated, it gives CASSRLETGVGYTF.

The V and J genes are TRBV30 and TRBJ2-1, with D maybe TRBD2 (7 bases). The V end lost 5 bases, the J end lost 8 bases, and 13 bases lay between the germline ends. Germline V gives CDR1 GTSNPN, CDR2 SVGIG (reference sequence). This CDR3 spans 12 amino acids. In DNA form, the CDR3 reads TGTGCCTGGGTCGGGGGGCCCGATGAGCAGTTCTTC. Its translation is CAWVGGPDEQFF.

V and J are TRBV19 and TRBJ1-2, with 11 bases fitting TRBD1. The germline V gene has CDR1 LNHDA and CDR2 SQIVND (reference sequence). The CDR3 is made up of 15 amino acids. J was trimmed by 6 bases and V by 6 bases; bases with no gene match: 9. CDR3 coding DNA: TGTGCCAGTAGCTGGACAGGGGGCGATGTAAATGGCTACACCTTC. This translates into CASSWTGGDVNGYTF.